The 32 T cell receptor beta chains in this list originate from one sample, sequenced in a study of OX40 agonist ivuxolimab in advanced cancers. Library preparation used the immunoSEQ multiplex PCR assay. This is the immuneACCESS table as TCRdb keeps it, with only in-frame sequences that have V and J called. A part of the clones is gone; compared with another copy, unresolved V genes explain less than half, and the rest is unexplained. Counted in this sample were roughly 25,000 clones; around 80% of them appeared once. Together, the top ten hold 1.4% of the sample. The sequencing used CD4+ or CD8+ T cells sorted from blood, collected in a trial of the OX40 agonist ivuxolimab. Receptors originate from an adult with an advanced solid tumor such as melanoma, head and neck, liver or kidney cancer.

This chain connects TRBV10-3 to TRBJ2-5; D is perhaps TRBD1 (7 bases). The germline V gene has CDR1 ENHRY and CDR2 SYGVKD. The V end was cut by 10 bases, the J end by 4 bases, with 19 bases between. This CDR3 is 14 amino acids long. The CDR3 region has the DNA TGTGCCACGAGGACTGGACAGGAGGGAGAGACCCAGTACTTC. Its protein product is CATRTGQEGETQYF.

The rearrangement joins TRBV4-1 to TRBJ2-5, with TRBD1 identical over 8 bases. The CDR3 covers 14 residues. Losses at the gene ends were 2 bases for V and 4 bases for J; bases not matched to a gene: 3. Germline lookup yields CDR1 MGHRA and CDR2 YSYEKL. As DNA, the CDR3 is TGCGCCAGCAGCCAATCAGGACAGGGAGAGACCCAGTACTTC. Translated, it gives CASSQSGQGETQYF.

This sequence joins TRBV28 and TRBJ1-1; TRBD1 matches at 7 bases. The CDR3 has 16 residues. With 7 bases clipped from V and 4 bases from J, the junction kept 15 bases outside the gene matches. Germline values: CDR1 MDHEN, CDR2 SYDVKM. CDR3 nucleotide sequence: TGTGCCAGCATTTTTGGTGGGACAGCCGGGGTCACTGAAGCTTTCTTT. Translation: CASIFGGTAGVTEAFF.

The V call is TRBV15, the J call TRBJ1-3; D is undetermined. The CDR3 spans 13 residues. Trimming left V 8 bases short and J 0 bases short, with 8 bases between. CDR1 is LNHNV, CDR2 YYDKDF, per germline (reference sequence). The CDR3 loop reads CATGAISGNTIYF. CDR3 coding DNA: TGTGCCACCGGAGCCATCTCTGGAAACACCATATATTTT.

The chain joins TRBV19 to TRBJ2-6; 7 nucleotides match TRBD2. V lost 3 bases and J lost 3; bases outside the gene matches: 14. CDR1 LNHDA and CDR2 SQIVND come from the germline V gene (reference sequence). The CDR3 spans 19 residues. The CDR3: CASSIRRVAGLGGANVLTF. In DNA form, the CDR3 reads TGTGCCAGTAGTATCCGACGGGTAGCGGGTCTAGGTGGGGCCAACGTCCTGACTTTC.

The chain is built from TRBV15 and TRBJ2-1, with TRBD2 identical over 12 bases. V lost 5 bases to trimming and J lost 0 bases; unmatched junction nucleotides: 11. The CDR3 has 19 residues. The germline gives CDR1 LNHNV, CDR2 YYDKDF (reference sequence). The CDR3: CATSDPGLAGMSSYNEQFF. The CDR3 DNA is TGTGCCACCAGCGACCCAGGACTAGCGGGGATGAGCTCCTACAATGAGCAGTTCTTC.

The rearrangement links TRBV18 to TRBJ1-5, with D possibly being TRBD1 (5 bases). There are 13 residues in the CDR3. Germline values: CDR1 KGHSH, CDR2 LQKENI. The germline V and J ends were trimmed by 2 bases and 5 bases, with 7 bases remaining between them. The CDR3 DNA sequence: TGTGCCAGCTCACCAGGGACGGATCAGCCCCAGCATTTT. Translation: CASSPGTDQPQHF.

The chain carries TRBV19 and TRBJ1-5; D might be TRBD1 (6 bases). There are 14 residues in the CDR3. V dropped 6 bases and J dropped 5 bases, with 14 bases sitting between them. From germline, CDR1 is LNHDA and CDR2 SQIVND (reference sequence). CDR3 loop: CASRPGGAYQPQHF. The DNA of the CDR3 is TGTGCCAGTAGACCCGGGGGGGCTTATCAGCCCCAGCATTTT.

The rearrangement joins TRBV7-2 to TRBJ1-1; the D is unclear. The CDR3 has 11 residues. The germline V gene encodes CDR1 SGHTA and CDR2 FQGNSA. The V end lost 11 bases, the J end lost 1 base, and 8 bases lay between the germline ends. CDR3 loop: CADIGNTEAFF. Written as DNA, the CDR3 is TGTGCCGATATCGGGAACACTGAAGCTTTCTTT.

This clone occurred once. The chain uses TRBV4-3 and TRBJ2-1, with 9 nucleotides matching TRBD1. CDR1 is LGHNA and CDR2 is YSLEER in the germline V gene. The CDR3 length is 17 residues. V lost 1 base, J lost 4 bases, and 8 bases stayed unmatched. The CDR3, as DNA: TGCGCCAGCAGCCAAGCAGGTGGGACAGGGATATACAATGAGCAGTTCTTC. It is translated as CASSQAGGTGIYNEQFF.

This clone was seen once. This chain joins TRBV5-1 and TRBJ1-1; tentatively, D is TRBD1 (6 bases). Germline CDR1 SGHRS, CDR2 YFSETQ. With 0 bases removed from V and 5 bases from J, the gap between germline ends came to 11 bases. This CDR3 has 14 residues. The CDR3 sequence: CASSLEQGRTEAFF. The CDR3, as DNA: TGCGCCAGCAGCTTGGAACAGGGTAGGACTGAAGCTTTCTTT.

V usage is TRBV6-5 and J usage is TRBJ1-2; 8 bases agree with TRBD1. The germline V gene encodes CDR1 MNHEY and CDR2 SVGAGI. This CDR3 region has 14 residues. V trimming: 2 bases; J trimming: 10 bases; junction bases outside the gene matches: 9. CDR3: CASSYTHDRGDYTF. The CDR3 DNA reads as TGTGCCAGCAGTTACACCCACGACAGGGGAGACTACACCTTC.

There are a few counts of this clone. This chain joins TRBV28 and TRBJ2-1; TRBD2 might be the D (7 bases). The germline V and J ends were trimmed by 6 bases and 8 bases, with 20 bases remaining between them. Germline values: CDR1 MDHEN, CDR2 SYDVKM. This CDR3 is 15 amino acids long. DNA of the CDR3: TGTGCCAGCAGAATCTGGGGGGGCAGCCGGGATGAGCAGTTCTTC. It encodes CASRIWGGSRDEQFF. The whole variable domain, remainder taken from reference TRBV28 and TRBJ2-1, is DVKVTQSSRYLVKRTGEKVFLECVQDMDHENMFWYRQDPGLGLRLIYFSYDVKMKEKGDIPEGYSVSREKKERFSLILESASTNQTSMYLCASRIWGGSRDEQFFGPGTRLTVL.

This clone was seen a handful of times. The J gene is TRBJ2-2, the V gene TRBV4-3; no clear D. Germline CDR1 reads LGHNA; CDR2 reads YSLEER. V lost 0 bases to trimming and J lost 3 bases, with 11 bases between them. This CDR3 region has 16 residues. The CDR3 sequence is CASSQEFGRHTGELFF. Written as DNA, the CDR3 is TGCGCCAGCAGCCAAGAGTTCGGGCGGCACACCGGGGAGCTGTTTTTT.

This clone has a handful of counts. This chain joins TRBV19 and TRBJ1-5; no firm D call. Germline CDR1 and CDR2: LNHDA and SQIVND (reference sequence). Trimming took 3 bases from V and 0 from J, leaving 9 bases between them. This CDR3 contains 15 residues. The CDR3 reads CASSIVAYSNQPQHF. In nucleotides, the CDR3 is TGTGCCAGTAGTATTGTAGCTTATAGCAATCAGCCCCAGCATTTT.

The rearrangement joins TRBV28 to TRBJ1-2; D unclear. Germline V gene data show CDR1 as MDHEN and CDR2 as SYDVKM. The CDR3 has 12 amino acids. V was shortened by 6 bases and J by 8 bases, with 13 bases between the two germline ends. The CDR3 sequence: CASRPRPTGYTF. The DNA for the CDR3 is TGTGCCAGCAGACCCCGGCCGACCGGCTACACCTTC.

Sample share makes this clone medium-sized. The CDR3 DNA reads as TGTGCCAGCAGTGCCGCAACAGGGAAGATGAACACTGAAGCTTTCTTT. Translated, it gives CASSAATGKMNTEAFF. The rearrangement uses TRBV28 and TRBJ1-1, with D possibly being TRBD1 (6 bases). Germline-derived CDR1 and CDR2 are MDHEN and SYDVKM. The CDR3 consists of 16 residues. Trimming took 5 bases from V and 0 from J, leaving 16 bases between them.

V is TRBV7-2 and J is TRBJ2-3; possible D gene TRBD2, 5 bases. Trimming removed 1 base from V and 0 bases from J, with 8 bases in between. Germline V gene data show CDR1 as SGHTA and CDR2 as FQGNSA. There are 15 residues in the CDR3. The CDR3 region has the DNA TGTGCCAGCAGCTTAGACGGCGGGAGCACAGATACGCAGTATTTT. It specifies CASSLDGGSTDTQYF.

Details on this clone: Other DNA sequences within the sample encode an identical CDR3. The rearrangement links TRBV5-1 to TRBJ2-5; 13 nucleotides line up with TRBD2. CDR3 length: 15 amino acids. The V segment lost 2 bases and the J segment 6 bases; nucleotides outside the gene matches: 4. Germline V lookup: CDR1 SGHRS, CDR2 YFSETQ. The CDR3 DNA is TGCGCCAGCAGCTTCGGGACTAGCGGGATAAAGACCCAGTACTTC. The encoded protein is CASSFGTSGIKTQYF.

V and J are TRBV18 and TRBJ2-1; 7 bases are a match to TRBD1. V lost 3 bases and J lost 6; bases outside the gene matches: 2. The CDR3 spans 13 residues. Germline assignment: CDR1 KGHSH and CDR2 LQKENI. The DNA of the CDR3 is TGTGCCAGCTCACCCTGGGACAGCAATGAGCAGTTCTTC. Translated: CASSPWDSNEQFF.

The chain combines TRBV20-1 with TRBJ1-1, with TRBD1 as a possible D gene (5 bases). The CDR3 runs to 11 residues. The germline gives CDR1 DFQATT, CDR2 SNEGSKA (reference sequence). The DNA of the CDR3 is TGCGGATACGACAGGAACACTGAAGCTTTCTTT. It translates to CGYDRNTEAFF.

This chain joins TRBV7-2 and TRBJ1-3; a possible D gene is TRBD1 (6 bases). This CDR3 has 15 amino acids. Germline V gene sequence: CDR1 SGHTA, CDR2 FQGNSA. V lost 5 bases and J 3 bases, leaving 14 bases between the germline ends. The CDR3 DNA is TGTGCCAGCAGCGGGGGCGGAGGGGTTGGAAACACCATATATTTT. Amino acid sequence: CASSGGGGVGNTIYF. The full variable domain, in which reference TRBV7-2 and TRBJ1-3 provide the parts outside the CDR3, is GAGVSQSPSNKVTEKGKDVELRCDPISGHTALYWYRQSLGQGLEFLIYFQGNSAPDKSGLPSDRFSAERTGGSVSTLTIQRTQQEDSAVYLCASSGGGGVGNTIYFGEGSWLTVV.

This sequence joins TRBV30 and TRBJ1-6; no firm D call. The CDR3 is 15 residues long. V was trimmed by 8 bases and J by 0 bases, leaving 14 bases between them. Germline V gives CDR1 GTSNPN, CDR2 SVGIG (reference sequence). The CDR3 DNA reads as TGTGCCCAACGGAGCACGGGCTCCTATAATTCACCCCTCCACTTT. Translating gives CAQRSTGSYNSPLHF.

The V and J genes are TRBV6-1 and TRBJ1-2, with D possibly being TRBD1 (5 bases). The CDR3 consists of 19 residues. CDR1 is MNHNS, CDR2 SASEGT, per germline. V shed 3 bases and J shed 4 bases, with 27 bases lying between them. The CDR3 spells CASSEVARGDYLGVYGYTF. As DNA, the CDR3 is TGTGCCAGCAGTGAGGTGGCCCGAGGGGACTACTTAGGGGTCTATGGCTACACCTTC.

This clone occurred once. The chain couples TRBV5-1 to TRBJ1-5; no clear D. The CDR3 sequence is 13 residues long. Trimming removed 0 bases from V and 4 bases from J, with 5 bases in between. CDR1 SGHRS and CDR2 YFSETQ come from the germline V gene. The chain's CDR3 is CASSLAGNQPQHF. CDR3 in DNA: TGCGCCAGCAGCTTGGCCGGGAATCAGCCCCAGCATTTT.

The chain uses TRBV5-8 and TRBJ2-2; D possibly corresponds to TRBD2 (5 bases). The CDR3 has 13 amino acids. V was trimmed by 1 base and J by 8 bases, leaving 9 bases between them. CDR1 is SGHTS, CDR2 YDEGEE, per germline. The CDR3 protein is CASSLKRAGELFF. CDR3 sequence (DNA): TGTGCCAGCAGCTTGAAGAGGGCGGGGGAGCTGTTTTTT.

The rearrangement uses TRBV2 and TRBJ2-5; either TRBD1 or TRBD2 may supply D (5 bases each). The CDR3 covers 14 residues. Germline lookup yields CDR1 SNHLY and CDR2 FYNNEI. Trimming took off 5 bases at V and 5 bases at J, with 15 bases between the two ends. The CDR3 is CASSHYGAEETQYF. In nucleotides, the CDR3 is TGTGCCAGCAGTCACTACGGGGCAGAGGAGACCCAGTACTTC.

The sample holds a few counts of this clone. CDR3 sequence (DNA): TGCGCCAGCAGCGCCCTGACAGGGATCCCCGGGGAGCTGTTTTTT. Translation gives CASSALTGIPGELFF. The V call is TRBV5-1, the J call TRBJ2-2; TRBD1 aligns across 7 bases. CDR3 size: 15 residues. Trimming cost V 4 bases and J 6 bases; bases outside gene matches: 9. Germline V gene data show CDR1 as SGHRS and CDR2 as YFSETQ.

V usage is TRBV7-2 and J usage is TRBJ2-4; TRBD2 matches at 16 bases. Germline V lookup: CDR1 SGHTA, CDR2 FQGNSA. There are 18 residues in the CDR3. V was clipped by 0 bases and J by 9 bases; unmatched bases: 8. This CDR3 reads CASSLAGTSGRARVIQYF. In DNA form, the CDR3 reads TGTGCCAGCAGCTTAGCGGGGACTAGCGGGAGGGCCAGGGTCATTCAGTACTTC.

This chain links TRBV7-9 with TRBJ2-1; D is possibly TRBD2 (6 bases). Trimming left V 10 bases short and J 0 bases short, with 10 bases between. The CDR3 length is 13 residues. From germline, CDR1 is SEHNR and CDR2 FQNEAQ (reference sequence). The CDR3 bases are TGTGCCACGCCGGAGGGCTCCTACAATGAGCAGTTCTTC. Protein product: CATPEGSYNEQFF.

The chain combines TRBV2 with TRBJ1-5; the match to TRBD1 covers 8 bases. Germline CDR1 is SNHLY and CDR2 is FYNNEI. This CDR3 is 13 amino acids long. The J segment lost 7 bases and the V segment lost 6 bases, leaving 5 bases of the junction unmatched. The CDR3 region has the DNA TGTGCCAGCAGAGCAGGGGGCGGACAGCCCCAGCATTTT. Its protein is CASRAGGGQPQHF.

The CDR3 nucleotides are TGTGCCAGCGTTGGGACAGGGAGATCTTACGAGCAGTACTTC. This sequence encodes CASVGTGRSYEQYF. The V and J genes are TRBV6-1 and TRBJ2-7; 9 positions agree with TRBD1. J lost 4 bases, V lost 8 bases, and 9 bases had no gene match. CDR3 length: 14 residues. Germline V CDR1 and CDR2: MNHNS, SASEGT.